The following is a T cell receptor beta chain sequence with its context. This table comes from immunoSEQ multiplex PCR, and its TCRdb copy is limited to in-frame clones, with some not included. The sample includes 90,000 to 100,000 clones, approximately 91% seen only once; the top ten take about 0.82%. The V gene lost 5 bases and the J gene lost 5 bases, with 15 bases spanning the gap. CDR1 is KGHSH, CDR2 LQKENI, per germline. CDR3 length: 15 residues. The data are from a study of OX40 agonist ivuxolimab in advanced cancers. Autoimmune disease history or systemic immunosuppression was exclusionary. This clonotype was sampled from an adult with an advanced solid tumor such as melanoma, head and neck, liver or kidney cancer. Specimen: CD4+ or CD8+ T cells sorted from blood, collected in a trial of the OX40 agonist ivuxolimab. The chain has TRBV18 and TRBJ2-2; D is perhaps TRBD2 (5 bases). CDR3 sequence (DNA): TGTGCCAGCTCAACGGGCTCAACTAGAACCGGGGAGCTGTTTTTT. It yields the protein CASSTGSTRTGELFF.